This TCR beta chain was sequenced during a study of cytomegalovirus exposure and HLA in healthy donors. Study details: Among the roughly 400 genotyped donors, about 81% were placed in the Caucasian-associated ancestry cluster.

Whole-study results and caveats: Later analysis demonstrated an association between a missense DCLRE1C variant and TCR beta V- and J-gene trimming.

PCR primers comprised 60 Vbeta and 13 Jbeta primers. Profiled with immunoSEQ multiplex PCR; TCRdb holds only in-frame clones, not every one. The data show roughly 190,000 clones, with about 88% seen just once and under 2% held by the top ten. V lost 3 bases and J lost 5, with 13 bases in between. The CDR3 sequence is 14 residues long. Germline CDR1 reads KGHSH; CDR2 reads LQKENI. This clone was counted a single time. What it recognizes is unknown. This chain joins TRBV18 and TRBJ2-5; D is perhaps TRBD1 (5 bases). The sequencing input was PBMCs. The receptor was isolated from a young woman in good health and CMV-seronegative. The CDR3 sequence is CASSPDTLGETQYF. The CDR3 DNA is TGTGCCAGCTCACCGGACACCTTGGGTGAGACCCAGTACTTC.